This T cell receptor (beta chain) was retrieved from a study of OX40 agonist ivuxolimab in advanced cancers. Overall study findings and caveats: No determination was made of the antigen specificity of the expanded peripheral T cells.

The germline CDR1 and CDR2 sequences are SGHVS and FNYEAQ. The CDR3 extends over 17 amino acids. The ends lost 5 bases at V and 3 bases at J; junction bases unmatched: 8. As for this clone: The antigen is not known.

Clones were sequenced by immunoSEQ multiplex PCR, and TCRdb holds only the in-frame ones, with some missing. This table has over 90,000 clones, almost 90% appearing once. The material sequenced was CD4+ or CD8+ T cells sorted from blood, taken in a trial of the OX40 agonist ivuxolimab. The chain uses TRBV7-6 and TRBJ2-5, with TRBD2 identical over 14 bases. The sequence was collected from an adult with an advanced solid tumor such as melanoma, head and neck, liver or kidney cancer. CDR3 in amino acids: CASSRRVTSGGEETQYF. The DNA of the CDR3 is TGTGCCAGCAGCCGCCGGGTGACTAGCGGGGGGGAAGAGACCCAGTACTTC.